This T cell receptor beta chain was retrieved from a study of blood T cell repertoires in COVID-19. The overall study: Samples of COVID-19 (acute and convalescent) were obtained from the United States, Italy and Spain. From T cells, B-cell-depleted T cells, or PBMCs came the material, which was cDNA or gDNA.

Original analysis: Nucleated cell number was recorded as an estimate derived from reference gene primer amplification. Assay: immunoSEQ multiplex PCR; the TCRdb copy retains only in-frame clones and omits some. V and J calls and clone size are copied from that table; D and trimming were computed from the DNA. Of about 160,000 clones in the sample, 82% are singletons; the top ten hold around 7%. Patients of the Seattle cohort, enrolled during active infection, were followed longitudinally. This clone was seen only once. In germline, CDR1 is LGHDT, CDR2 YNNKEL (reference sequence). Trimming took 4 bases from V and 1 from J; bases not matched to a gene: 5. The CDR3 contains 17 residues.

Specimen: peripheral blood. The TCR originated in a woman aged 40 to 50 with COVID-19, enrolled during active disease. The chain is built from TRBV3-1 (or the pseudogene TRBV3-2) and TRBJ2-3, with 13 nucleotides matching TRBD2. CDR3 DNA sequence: TGTGCCAGCAGCCGAGGACTAGCGGGGGCACGCACAGATACGCAGTATTTT. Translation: CASSRGLAGARTDTQYF.